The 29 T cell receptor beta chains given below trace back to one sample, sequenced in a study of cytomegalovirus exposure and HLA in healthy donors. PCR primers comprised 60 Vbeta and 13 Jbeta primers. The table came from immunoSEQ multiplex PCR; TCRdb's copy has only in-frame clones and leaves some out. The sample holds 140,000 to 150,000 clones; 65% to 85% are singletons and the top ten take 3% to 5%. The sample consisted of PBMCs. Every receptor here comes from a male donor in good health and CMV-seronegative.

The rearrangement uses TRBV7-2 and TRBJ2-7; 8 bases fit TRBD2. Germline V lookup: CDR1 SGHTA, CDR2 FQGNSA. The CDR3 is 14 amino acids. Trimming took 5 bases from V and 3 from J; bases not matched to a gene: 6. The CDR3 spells CASSLTSANYEQYF. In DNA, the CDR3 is TGTGCCAGCAGCCTGACTAGCGCCAACTACGAGCAGTACTTC.

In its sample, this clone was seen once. CDR3 in amino acids: CASSFIGGSDTQYF. For the CDR3, the DNA is TGTGCCAGCAGTTTTATCGGGGGATCCGATACGCAGTATTTT. This chain connects TRBV28 to TRBJ2-3; D is perhaps TRBD2 (6 bases). This CDR3 has 14 residues. Trimming pared 3 bases from V and 6 bases from J, leaving 13 bases between. Germline-derived CDR1 and CDR2 are MDHEN and SYDVKM.

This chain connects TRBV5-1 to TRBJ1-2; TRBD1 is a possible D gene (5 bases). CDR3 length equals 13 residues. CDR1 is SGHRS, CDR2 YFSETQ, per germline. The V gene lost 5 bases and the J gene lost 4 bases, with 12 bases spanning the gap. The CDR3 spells CASSPGTTYGYTF. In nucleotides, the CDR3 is TGCGCCAGCAGTCCTGGGACTACCTATGGCTACACCTTC.

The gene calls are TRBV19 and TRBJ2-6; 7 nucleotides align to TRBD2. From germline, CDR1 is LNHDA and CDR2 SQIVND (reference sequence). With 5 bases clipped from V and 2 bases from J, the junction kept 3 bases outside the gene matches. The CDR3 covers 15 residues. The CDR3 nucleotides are TGTGCCAGTAGTCCCCGGGGGGCTGGGGCCAACGTCCTGACTTTC. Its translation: CASSPRGAGANVLTF.

CDR3 coding DNA: TGTGCCAGCAGCCCTACAGGGAGGGGAGAGACCCAGTACTTC. As protein: CASSPTGRGETQYF. J is TRBJ2-5 and V is TRBV7-3; TRBD2 might be the D (7 bases). The V and J ends lost 5 bases and 4 bases respectively, with 14 bases between them. This CDR3 is built from 14 residues. Germline V gene data show CDR1 as SGHTA and CDR2 as FQGTGA.

CDR3 sequence: CASSELWQSNYGYTF. In DNA, the CDR3 is TGTGCCAGCAGTGAATTGTGGCAGTCTAACTATGGCTACACCTTC. J is TRBJ1-2 and V is TRBV6-1; D gene uncertain. Germline CDR1 MNHNS, CDR2 SASEGT. The CDR3 covers 15 residues. V lost 2 bases, J lost 0 bases, and 10 bases lay in between.

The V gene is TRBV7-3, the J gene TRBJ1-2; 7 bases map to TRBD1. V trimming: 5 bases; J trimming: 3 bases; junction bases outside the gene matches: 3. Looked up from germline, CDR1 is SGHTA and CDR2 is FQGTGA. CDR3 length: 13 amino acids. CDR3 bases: TGTGCCAGCAGCCTCCAGGGGGACTATGGCTACACCTTC. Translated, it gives CASSLQGDYGYTF.

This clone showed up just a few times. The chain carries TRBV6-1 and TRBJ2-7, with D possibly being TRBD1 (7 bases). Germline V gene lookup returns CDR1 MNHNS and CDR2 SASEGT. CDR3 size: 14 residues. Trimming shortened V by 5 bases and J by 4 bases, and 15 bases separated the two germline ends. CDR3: CASSLRDSYYEQYF. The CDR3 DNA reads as TGTGCCAGCAGTCTGCGGGACAGCTATTACGAGCAGTACTTC.

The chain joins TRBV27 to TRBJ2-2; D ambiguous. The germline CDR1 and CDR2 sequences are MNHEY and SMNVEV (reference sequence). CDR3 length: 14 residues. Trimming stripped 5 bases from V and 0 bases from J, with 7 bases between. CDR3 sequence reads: CASSIRANTGELFF. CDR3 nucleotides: TGTGCCAGCAGTATACGCGCGAACACCGGGGAGCTGTTTTTT.

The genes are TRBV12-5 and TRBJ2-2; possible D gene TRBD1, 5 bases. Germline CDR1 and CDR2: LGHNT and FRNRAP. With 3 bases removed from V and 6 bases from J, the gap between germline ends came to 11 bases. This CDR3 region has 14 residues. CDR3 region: CASGFLGVAGELFF. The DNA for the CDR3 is TGTGCTAGTGGTTTTCTAGGGGTGGCCGGGGAGCTGTTTTTT.

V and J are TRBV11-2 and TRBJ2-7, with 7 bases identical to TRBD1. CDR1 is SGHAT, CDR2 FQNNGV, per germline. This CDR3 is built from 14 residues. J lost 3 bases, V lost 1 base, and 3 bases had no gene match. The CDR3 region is CASSLGDRVYEQYF. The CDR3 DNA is TGTGCCAGCAGCTTAGGAGACAGGGTCTACGAGCAGTACTTC.

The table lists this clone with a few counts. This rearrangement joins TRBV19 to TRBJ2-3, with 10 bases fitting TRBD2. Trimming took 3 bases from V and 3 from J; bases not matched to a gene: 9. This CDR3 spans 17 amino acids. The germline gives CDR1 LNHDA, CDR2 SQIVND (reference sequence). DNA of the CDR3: TGTGCCAGTAGTATTAGAGCAGCGGGGGGGCGAACAGATACGCAGTATTTT. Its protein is CASSIRAAGGRTDTQYF.

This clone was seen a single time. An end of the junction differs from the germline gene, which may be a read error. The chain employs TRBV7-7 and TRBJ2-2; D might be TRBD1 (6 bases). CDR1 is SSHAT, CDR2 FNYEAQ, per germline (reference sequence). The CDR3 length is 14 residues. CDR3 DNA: TGTGCTAGCAGCTCGGGACAGAACACCGGGGAGCTGTTTTTT. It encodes CASSSGQNTGELFF.

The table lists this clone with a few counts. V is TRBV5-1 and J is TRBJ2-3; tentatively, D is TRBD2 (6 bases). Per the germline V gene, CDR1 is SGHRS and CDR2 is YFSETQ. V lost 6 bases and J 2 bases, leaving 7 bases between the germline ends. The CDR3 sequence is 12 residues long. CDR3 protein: CASKDYTDTQYF. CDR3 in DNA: TGCGCCAGCAAGGACTACACAGATACGCAGTATTTT.

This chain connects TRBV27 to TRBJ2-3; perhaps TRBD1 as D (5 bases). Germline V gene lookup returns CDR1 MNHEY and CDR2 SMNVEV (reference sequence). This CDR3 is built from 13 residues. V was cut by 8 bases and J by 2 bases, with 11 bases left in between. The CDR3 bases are TGTGCCAGCGAAGACAGATTCACAGATACGCAGTATTTT. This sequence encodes CASEDRFTDTQYF.

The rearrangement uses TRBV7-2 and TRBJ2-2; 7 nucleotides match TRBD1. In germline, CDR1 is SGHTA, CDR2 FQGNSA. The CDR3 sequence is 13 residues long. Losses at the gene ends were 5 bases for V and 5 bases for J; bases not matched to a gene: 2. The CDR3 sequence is CASSRTGTGELFF. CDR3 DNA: TGTGCCAGCAGCAGGACAGGTACCGGGGAGCTGTTTTTT.

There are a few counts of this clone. The CDR3 spells CASSVAWRNTEAFF. The CDR3 DNA follows: TGTGCCAGCAGCGTAGCTTGGAGGAACACTGAAGCTTTCTTT. The chain joins TRBV9 to TRBJ1-1; D is unresolved. The V and J ends lost 0 bases and 1 base respectively, with 7 bases between them. The CDR3 has 14 amino acids. Germline loops: CDR1 SGDLS, CDR2 YYNGEE.

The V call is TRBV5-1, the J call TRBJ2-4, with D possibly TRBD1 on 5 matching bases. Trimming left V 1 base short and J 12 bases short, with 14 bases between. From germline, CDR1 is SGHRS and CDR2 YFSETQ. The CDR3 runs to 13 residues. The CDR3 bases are TGCGCCAGCAGCTTGACCCCAGGTGACAGTCAGTACTTC. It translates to CASSLTPGDSQYF.

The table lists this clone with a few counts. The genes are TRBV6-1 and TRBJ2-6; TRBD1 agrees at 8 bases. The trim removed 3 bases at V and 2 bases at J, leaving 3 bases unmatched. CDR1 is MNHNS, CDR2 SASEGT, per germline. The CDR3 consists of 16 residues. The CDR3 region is CASSEQGAPGANVLTF. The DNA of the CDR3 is TGTGCCAGCAGTGAGCAGGGGGCTCCTGGGGCCAACGTCCTGACTTTC.

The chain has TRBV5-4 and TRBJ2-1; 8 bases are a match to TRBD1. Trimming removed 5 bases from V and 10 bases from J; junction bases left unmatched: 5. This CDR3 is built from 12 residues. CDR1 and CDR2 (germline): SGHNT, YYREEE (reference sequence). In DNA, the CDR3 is TGTGCCAGCAGAGGCCGGGACAGGGAGCAGTTCTTC. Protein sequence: CASRGRDREQFF.

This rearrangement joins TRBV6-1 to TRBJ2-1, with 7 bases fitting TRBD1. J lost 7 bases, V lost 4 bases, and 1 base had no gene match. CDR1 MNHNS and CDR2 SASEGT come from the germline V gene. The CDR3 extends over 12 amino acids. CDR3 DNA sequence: TGTGCCAGCAGTGCACAGGGGAATGAGCAGTTCTTC. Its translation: CASSAQGNEQFF.

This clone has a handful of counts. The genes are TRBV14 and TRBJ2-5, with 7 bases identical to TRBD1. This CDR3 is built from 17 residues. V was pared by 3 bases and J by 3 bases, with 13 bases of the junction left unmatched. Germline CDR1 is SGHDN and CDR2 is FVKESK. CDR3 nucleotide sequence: TGTGCCAGCAGCCACCTTCGGACAGGTTCGATTGAAGAGACCCAGTACTTC. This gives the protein CASSHLRTGSIEETQYF.

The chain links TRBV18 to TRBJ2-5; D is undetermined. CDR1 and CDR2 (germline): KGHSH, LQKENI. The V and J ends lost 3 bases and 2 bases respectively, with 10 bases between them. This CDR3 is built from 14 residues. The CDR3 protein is CASSPQHVQETQYF. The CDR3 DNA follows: TGTGCCAGCTCACCCCAACATGTGCAAGAGACCCAGTACTTC.

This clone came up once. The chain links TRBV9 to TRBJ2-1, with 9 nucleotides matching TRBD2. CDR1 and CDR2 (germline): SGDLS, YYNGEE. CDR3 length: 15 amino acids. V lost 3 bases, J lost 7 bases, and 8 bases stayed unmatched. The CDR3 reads CASSGGSGRINEQFF. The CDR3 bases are TGTGCCAGCAGCGGGGGAAGCGGGAGGATAAATGAGCAGTTCTTC.

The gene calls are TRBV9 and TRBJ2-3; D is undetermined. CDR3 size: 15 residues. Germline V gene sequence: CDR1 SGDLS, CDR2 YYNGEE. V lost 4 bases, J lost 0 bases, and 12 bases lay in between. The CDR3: CASSPVGSSTDTQYF. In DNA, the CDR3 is TGTGCCAGCAGCCCCGTTGGCTCTAGCACAGATACGCAGTATTTT.

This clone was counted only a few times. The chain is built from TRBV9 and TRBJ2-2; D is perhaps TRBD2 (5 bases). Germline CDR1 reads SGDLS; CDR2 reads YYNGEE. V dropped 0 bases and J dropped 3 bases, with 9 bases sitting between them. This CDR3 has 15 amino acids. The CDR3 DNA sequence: TGTGCCAGCAGCGTAGGGGTTAGCGACACCGGGGAGCTGTTTTTT. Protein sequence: CASSVGVSDTGELFF.

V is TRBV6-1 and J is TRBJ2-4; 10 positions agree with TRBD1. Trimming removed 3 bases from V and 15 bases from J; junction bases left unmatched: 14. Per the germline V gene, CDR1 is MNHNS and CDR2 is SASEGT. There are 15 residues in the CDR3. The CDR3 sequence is CASSDSVLSRDRGYF. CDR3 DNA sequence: TGTGCCAGCAGTGATAGCGTTTTGTCCCGGGACAGGGGGTACTTC.

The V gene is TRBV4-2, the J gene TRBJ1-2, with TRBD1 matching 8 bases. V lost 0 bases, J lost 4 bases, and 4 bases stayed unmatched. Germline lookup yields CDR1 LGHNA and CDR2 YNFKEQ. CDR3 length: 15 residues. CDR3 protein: CASSQDLGQVYGYTF. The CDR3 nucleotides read TGTGCCAGCAGCCAAGATTTGGGACAGGTCTATGGCTACACCTTC.

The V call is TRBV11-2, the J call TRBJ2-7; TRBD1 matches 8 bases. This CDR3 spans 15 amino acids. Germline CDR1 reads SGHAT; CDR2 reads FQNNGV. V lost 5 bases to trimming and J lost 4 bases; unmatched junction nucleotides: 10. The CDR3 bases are TGTGCCAGCAGCCCCCACAGGGGGAGGAGTTACGAGCAGTACTTC. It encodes CASSPHRGRSYEQYF.